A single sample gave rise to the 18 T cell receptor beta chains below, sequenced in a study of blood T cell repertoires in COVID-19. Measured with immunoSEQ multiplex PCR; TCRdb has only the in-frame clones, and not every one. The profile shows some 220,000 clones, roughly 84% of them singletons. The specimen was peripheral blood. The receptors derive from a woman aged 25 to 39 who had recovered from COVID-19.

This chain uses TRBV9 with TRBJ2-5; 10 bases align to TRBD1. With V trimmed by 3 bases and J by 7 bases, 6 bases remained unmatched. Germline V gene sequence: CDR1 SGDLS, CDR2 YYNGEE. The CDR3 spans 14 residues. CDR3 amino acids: CASSGQGAVGTQYF. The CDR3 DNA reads TGTGCCAGCAGCGGACAGGGGGCGGTGGGGACCCAGTACTTC.

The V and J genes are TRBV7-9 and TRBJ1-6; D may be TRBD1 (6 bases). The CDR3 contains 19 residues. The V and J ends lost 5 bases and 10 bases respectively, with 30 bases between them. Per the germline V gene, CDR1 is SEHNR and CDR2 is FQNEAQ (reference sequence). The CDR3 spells CASSPAARGLSRVQSPLHF. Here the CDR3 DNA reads TGTGCCAGCAGCCCCGCGGCCAGGGGCCTCTCAAGGGTTCAATCACCCCTCCACTTT.

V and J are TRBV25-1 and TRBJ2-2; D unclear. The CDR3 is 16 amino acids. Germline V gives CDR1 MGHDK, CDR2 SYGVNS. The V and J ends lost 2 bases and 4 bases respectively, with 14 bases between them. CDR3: CASSETTGDSTGELFF. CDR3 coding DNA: TGTGCCAGCAGTGAAACCACCGGAGATAGCACCGGGGAGCTGTTTTTT.

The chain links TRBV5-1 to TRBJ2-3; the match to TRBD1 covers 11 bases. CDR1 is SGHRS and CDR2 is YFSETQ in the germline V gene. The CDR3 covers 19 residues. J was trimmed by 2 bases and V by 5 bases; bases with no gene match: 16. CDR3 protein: CASRIGTGGILEVTDTQYF. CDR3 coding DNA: TGCGCCAGCAGGATAGGGACAGGGGGTATTTTGGAGGTCACAGATACGCAGTATTTT.

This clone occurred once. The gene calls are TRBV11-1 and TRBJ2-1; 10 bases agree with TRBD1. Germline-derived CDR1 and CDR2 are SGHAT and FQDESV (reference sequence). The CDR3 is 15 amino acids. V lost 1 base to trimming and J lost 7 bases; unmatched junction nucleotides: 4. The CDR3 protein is CASSLGRTGGNEQFF. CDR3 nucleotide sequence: TGTGCCAGCAGCTTAGGGAGGACAGGGGGTAATGAGCAGTTCTTC.

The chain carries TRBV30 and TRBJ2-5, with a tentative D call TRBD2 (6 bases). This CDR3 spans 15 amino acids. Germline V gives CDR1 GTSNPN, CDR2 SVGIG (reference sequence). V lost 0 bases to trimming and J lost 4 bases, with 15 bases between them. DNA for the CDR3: TGTGCCTGGAGTGTAAATTTCGGAGGGCCAGAGACCCAGTACTTC. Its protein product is CAWSVNFGGPETQYF.

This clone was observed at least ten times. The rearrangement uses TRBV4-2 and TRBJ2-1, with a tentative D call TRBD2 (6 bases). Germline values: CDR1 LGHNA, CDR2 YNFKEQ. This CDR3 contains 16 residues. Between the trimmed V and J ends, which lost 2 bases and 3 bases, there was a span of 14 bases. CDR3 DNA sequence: TGTGCCAGCAGCCAAAAGTGGGGCGGGATCTACAATGAGCAGTTCTTC. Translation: CASSQKWGGIYNEQFF.

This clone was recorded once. CDR3 nucleotides: TGCAGTGCTAGTCTCGGGACAGACTATAGCAATCAGCCCCAGCATTTT. Translating gives CSASLGTDYSNQPQHF. The rearrangement joins TRBV20-1 to TRBJ1-5; 7 bases agree with TRBD1. The germline gives CDR1 DFQATT, CDR2 SNEGSKA (reference sequence). This CDR3 is built from 16 residues. J lost 0 bases, V lost 3 bases, and 8 bases had no gene match.

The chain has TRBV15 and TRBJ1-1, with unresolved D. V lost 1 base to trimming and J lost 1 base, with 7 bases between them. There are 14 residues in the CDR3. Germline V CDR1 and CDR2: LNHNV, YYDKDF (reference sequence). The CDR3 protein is CATSRAQENTEAFF. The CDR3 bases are TGTGCCACCAGCAGAGCCCAGGAGAACACTGAAGCTTTCTTT. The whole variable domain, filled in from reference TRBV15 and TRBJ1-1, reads DAMVIQNPRYQVTQFGKPVTLSCSQTLNHNVMYWYQQKSSQAPKLLFHYYDKDFNNEADTPDNFQSRRPNTSFCFLDIRSPGLGDTAMYLCATSRAQENTEAFFGQGTRLTVV.

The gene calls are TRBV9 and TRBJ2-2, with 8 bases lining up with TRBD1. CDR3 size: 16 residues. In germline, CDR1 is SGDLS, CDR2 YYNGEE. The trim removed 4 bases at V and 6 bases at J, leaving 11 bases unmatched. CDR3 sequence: CASSLKTGVKAGELFF. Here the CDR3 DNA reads TGTGCCAGCAGCCTAAAGACAGGGGTCAAGGCCGGGGAGCTGTTTTTT.

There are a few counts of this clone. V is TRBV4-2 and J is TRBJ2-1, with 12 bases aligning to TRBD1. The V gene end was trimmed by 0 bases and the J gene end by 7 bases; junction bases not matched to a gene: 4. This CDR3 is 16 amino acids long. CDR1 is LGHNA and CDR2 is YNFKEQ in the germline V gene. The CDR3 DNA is TGTGCCAGCAGCCAAGAGGGACAGGGGGCCTGGAATGAGCAGTTCTTC. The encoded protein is CASSQEGQGAWNEQFF.

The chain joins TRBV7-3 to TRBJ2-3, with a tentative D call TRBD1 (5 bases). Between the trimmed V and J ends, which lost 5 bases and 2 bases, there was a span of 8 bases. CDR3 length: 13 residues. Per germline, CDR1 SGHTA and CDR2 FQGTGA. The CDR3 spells CASSRGPTDTQYF. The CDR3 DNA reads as TGTGCCAGCAGCAGGGGCCCCACAGATACGCAGTATTTT.

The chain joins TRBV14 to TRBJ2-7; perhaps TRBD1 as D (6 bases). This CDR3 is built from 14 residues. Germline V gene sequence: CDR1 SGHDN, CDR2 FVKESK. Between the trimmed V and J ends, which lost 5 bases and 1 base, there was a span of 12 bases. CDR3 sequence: CASSWHRESYEQYF. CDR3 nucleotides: TGTGCCAGCAGCTGGCACAGGGAGTCCTACGAGCAGTACTTC.

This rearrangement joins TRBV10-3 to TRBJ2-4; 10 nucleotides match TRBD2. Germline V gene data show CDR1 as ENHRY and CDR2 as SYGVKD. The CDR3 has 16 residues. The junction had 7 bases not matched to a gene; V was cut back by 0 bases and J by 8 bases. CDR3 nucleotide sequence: TGTGCCATCAGTGAGTCTGCTAGCGGGAGCGGGGACATTCAGTACTTC. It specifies CAISESASGSGDIQYF.

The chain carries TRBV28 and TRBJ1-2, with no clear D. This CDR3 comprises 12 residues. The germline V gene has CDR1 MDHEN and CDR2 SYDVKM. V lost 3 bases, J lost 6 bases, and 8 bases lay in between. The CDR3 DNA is TGTGCCAGCAGTTTGGAGGTGAATGGCTACACCTTC. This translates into CASSLEVNGYTF.

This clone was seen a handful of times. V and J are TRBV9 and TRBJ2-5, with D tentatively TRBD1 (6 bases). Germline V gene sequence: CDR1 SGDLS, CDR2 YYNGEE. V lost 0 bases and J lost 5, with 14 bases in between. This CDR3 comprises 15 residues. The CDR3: CASSVGQGLGETQYF. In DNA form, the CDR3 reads TGTGCCAGCAGCGTAGGGCAGGGGCTGGGGGAGACCCAGTACTTC.

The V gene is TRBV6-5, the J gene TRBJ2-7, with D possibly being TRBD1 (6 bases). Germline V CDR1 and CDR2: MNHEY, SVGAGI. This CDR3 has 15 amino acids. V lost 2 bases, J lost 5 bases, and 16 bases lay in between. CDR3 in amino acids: CASSYMGQGTNEQYF. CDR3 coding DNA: TGTGCCAGCAGTTACATGGGGCAGGGGACCAACGAGCAGTACTTC.

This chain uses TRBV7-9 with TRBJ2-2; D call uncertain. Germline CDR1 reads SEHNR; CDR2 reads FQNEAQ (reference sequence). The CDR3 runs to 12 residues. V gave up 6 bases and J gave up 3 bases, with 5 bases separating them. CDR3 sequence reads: CASSFYTGELFF. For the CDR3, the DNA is TGTGCCAGCAGTTTCTACACCGGGGAGCTGTTTTTT.